These T cell receptor beta chains were read from a single sample in a study of T cells in localized non-small cell lung cancer. Only in-frame clones appear in the TCRdb table, and some are missing; sequencing was by immunoSEQ multiplex PCR. The sample lists about 56,000 clones; 86% were seen once. Sequences were derived from peripheral blood, sampled before any cancer treatment. The receptor source for this set is a woman aged 35 to 75 with stage I lung adenocarcinoma. CDR3s include the opening cysteine and the closing phenylalanine or tryptophan. Fields, in order: D gene, V gene, J gene, CDR3 protein. D genes are given only for firm matches.

NA	TRBV28	TRBJ2-1	CASSKRESSYNEQFF
NA	TRBV7-9	TRBJ1-2	CASSSMEGTNYGYTF
TRBD2	TRBV7-2	TRBJ2-3	CASSLGVGAGADTQYF
NA	TRBV7-8	TRBJ1-2	CASSLAGLATGPYGYTF
NA	TRBV5-6	TRBJ1-2	CASSAPGRILYGYTF
NA	TRBV19	TRBJ2-7	CASSMTPTGTRAYEQYF
TRBD2	TRBV5-1	TRBJ2-5	CASSSTSGGVGETQYF
NA	TRBV6-4	TRBJ2-1	CASSGDGEAGEQFF
TRBD1	TRBV5-8	TRBJ1-2	CASIPGQGVFGYTF
NA	TRBV19	TRBJ1-2	CASSSVYGYTF
NA	TRBV19	TRBJ1-2	CASSQRPTGIGYGYTF
TRBD1	TRBV6-1	TRBJ2-2	CASSAYRGFRTGELFF
TRBD2	TRBV28	TRBJ2-1	CASSVSGGSYEQFF
TRBD1	TRBV5-1	TRBJ1-6	CASSLGDSSYNSPLHF
TRBD2	TRBV7-2	TRBJ2-1	CASSLRAGLAVNEQFF
NA	TRBV11-1	TRBJ1-1	CASSPSGEGTEAFF
TRBD1	TRBV7-9	TRBJ1-4	CASSLGRDRGPPWGEKLFF
NA	TRBV30	TRBJ1-3	CAWRPPGGGNTIYF
NA	TRBV19	TRBJ1-2	CASSQGFGGVYGYTF
NA	TRBV18	TRBJ1-5	CASSLGFGDSNQPQHF
NA	TRBV19	TRBJ1-2	CASSALEEGVYTF
TRBD1	TRBV9	TRBJ2-3	CASSVGLTGTGAQYF
TRBD1	TRBV7-6	TRBJ2-7	CASSTNRGSYEQYF
NA	TRBV7-2	TRBJ2-2	CASSFPGELNTGELFF